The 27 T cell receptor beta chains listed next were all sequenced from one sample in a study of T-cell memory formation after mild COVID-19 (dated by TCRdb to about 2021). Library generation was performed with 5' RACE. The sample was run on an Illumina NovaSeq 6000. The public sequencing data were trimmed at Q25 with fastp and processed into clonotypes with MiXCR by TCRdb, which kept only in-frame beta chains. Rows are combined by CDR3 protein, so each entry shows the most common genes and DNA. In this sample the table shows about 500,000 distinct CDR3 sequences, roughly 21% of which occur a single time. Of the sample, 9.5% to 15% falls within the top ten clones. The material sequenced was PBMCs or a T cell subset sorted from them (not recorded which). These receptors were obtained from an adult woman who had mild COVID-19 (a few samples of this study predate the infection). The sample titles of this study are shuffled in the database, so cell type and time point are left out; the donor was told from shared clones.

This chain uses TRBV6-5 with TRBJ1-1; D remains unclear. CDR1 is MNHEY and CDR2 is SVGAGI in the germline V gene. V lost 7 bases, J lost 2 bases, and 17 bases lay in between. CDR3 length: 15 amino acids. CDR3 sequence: CASKVASLINTEAFF. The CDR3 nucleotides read TGTGCCAGCAAAGTGGCCTCTCTGATCAACACTGAAGCTTTCTTT.

The CDR3, as DNA: TGCGCCAGCAGCCAAGATGTGCAGGGGAGGGCCCTCGGTGAGCAGTACTTC. Translating it yields CASSQDVQGRALGEQYF. This chain joins TRBV4-1 and TRBJ2-7; D possibly corresponds to TRBD2 (7 bases). V lost 0 bases to trimming and J lost 7 bases, with 22 bases between them. The CDR3 sequence is 17 residues long. Germline V CDR1 and CDR2: MGHRA, YSYEKL.

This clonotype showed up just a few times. The CDR3 spells CSARDVGVSPLHF. DNA of the CDR3: TGCAGTGCTAGAGATGTTGGGGTTTCACCCCTCCACTTT. This chain joins TRBV20-1 and TRBJ1-6; no firm D call. Germline CDR1 DFQATT, CDR2 SNEGSKA (reference sequence). The CDR3 contains 13 residues. The V end was cut by 0 bases, the J end by 9 bases, with 9 bases between.

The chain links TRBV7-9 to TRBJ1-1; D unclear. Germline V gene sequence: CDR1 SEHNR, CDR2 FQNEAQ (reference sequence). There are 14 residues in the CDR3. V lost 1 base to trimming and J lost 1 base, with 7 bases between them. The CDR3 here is CASSLVDENTEAFF. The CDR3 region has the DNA TGTGCCAGCAGCTTAGTGGACGAGAACACTGAAGCTTTCTTT.

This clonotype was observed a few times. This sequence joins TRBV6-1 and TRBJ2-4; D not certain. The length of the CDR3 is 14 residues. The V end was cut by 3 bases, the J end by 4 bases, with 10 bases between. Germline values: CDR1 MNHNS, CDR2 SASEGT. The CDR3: CASSEVAVKNIQYF. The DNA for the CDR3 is TGTGCCAGCAGTGAGGTGGCAGTTAAAAACATTCAGTACTTC.

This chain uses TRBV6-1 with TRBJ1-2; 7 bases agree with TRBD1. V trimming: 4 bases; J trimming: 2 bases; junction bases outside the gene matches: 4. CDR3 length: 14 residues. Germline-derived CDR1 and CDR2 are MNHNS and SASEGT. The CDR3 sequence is CASSVGQTNYGYTF. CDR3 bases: TGTGCCAGCAGTGTGGGACAGACAAACTATGGCTACACCTTC.

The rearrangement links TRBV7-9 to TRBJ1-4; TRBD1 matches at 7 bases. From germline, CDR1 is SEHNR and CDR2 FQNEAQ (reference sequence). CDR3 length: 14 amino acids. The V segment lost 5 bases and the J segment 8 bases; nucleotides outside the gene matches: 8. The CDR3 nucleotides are TGTGCCAGCAGCCCCCGACAGGGATTCGAAAAACTGTTTTTT. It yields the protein CASSPRQGFEKLFF.

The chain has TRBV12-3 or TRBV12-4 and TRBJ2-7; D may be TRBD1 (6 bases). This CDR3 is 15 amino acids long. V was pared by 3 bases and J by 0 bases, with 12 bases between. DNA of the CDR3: TGTGCCAGCAGTTTTCAAGGGGGAAGCTCCTACGAGCAGTACTTC. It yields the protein CASSFQGGSSYEQYF.

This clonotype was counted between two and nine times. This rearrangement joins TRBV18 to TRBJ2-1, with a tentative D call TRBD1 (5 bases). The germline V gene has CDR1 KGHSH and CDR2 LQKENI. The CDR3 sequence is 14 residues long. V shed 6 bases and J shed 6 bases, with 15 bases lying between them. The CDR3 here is CASSRIGAPNEQFF. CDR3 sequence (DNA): TGTGCCAGCTCTCGGATTGGGGCCCCCAATGAGCAGTTCTTC.

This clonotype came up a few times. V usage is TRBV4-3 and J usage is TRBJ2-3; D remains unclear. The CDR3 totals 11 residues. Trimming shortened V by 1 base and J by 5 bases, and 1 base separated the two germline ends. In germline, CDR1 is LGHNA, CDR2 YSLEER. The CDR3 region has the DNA TGCGCCAGCAGCCAAGGAGATACGCAGTATTTT. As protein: CASSQGDTQYF.

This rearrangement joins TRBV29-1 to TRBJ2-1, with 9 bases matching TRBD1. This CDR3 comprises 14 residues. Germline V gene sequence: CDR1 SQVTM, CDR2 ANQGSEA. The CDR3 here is CSVRTGEGYNEQFF. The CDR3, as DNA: TGCAGTGTTAGGACAGGGGAGGGCTACAATGAGCAGTTCTTC.

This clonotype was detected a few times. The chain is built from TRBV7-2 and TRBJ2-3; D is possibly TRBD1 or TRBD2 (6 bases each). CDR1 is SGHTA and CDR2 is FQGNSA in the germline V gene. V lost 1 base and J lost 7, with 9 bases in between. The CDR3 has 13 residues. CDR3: CASSLEGGYTQYF. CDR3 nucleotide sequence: TGTGCCAGCAGCTTAGAAGGGGGGTATACGCAGTATTTT.

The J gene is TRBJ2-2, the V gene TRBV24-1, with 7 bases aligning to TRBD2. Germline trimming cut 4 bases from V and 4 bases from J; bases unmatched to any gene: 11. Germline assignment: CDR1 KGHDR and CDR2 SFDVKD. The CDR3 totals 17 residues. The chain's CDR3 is CATSDRPSSGTTGELFF. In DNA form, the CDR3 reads TGTGCCACCAGTGACCGTCCTTCTAGCGGAACCACCGGGGAGCTGTTTTTT.

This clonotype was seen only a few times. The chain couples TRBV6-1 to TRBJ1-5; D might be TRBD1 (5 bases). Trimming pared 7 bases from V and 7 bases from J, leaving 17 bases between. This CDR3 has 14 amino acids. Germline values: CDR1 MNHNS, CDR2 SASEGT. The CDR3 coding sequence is TGTGCCAGCACCACGAGGCAGGGAGGGCAGCCCCAGCATTTT. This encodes CASTTRQGGQPQHF.

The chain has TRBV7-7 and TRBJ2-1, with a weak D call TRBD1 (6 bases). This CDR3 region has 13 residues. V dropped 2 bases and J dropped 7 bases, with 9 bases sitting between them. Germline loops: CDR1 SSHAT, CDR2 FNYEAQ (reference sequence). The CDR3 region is CASSLTRGNEQFF. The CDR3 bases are TGTGCCAGCAGCTTAACGAGGGGGAATGAGCAGTTCTTC.

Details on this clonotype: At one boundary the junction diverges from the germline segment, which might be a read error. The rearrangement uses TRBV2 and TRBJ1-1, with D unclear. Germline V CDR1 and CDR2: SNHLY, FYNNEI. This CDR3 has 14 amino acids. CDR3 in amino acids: CANSEGRGNTGAFF. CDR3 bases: TGTGCCAACAGTGAGGGCCGAGGGAACACTGGAGCTTTCTTT.

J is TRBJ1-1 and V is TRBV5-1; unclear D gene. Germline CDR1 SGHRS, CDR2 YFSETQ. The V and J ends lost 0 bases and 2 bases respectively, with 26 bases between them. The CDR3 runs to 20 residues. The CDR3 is CASSLARLAVKVAPNTEAFF. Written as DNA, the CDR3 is TGCGCCAGCAGCTTGGCCAGGCTCGCTGTGAAGGTGGCCCCCAACACTGAAGCTTTCTTT. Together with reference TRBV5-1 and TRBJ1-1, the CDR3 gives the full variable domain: KAGVTQTPRYLIKTRGQQVTLSCSPISGHRSVSWYQQTPGQGLQFLFEYFSETQRNKGNFPGRFSGRQFSNSRSEMNVSTLELGDSALYLCASSLARLAVKVAPNTEAFFGQGTRLTVV.

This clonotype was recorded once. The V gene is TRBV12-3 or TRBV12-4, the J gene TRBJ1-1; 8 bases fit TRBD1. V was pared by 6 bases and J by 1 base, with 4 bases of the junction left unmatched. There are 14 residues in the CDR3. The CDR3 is CASRRTGKNTEAFF. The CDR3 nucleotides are TGTGCCAGCAGGAGGACAGGGAAGAACACTGAAGCTTTCTTT.

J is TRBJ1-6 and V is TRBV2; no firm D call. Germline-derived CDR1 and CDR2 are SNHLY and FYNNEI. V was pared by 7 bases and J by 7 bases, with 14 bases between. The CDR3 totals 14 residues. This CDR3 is CASNPDPWNSPLHF. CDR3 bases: TGTGCCAGCAACCCGGACCCATGGAATTCACCCCTCCACTTT.

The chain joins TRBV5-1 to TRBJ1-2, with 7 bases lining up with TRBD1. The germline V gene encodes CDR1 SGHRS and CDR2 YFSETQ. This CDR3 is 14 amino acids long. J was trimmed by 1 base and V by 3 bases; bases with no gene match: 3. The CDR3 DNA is TGCGCCAGCAGCTCCCAGGGGGTTAACTATGGCTACACCTTC. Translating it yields CASSSQGVNYGYTF.

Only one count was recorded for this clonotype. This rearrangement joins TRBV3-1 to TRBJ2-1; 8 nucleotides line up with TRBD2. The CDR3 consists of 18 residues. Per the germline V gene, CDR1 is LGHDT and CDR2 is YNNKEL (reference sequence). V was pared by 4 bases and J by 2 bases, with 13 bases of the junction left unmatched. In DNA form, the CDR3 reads TGTGCCAGCAGCCGAGAAAACACCGGGACTAGTCCCTACAATGAGCAGTTCTTC. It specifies CASSRENTGTSPYNEQFF.

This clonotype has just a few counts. The CDR3 sequence is CASSLTSGSLGETQYF. Written as DNA, the CDR3 is TGTGCCAGCAGCTTGACTAGCGGGAGCCTCGGGGAGACCCAGTACTTC. The chain is built from TRBV7-6 and TRBJ2-5, with TRBD2 matching 12 bases. V shed 3 bases, J shed 5 bases, and the junction held 7 bases outside the gene matches. Germline CDR1 SGHVS, CDR2 FNYEAQ. The CDR3 consists of 16 residues. Variable domain in full (rest from reference TRBV7-6 and TRBJ2-5): GAGVSQSPRYKVTKRGQDVALRCDPISGHVSLYWYRQALGQGPEFLTYFNYEAQQDKSGLPNDRFSAERPEGSISTLTIQRTEQRDSAMYRCASSLTSGSLGETQYFGPGTRLLVL.

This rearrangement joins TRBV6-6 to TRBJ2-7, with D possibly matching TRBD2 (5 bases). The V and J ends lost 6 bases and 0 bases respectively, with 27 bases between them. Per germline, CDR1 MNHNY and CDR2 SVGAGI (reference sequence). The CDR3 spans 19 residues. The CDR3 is CASRRGRVAPDLSSYEQYF. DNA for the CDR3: TGTGCCAGCAGACGGGGTAGGGTGGCGCCCGATCTGAGCTCCTACGAGCAGTACTTC.

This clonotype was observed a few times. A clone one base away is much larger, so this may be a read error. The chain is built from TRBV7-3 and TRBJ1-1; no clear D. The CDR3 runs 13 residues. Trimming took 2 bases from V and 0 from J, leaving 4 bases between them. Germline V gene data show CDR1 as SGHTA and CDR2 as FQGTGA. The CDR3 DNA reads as TGTGCCAGCAGCTTATACATGAACACTGAAGCTTTCTTT. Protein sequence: CASSLYMNTEAFF.

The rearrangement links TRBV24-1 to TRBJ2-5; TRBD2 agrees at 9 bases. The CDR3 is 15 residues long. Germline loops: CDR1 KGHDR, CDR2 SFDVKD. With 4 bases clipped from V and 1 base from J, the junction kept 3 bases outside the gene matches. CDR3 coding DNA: TGTGCCACCAGTGAGACTAGCGGACCCCAAGAGACCCAGTACTTC. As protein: CATSETSGPQETQYF.

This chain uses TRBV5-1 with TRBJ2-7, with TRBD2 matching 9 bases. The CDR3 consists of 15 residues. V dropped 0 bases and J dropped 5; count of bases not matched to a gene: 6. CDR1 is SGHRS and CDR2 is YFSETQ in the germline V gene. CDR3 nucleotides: TGCGCCAGCAGCTTGGCCCTACGGACTAGCGACGAGCAGTACTTC. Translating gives CASSLALRTSDEQYF. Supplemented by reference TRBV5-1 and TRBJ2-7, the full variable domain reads KAGVTQTPRYLIKTRGQQVTLSCSPISGHRSVSWYQQTPGQGLQFLFEYFSETQRNKGNFPGRFSGRQFSNSRSEMNVSTLELGDSALYLCASSLALRTSDEQYFGPGTRLTVT.

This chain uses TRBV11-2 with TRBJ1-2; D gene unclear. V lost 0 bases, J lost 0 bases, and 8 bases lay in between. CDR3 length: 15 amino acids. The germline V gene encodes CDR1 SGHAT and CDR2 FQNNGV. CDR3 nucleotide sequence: TGTGCCAGCAGCTTAGAACCGGCCTCTAACTATGGCTACACCTTC. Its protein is CASSLEPASNYGYTF.